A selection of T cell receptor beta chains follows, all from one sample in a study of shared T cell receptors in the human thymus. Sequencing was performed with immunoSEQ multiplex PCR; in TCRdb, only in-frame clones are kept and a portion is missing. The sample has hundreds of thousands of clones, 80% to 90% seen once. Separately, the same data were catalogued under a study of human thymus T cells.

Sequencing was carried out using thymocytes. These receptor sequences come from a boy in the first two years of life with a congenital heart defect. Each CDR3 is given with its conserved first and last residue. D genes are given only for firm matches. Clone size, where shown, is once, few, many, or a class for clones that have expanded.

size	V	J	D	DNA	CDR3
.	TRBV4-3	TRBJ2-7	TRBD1	TGCGCCAGCAGCCGGGGACAGGGCGAGCAGTACTTC	CASSRGQGEQYF
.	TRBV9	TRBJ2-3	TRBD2	TGTGCCAGCAGCGTCTCCCGGGGGGGGGCCACAGATACGCAGTATTTT	CASSVSRGGATDTQYF
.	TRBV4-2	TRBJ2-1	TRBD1	TGTGCCAGCAGCCAACGAACCCCGGGACAGGTACGAAATGAGCAGTTCTTC	CASSQRTPGQVRNEQFF
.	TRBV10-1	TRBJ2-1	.	TGCGCCAGCAGTCCACAGAATAACAATGAGCAGTTCTTC	CASSPQNNNEQFF
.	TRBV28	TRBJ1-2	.	TGTGCCAGCACAGGGGTCTATGGCTACACCTTC	CASTGVYGYTF
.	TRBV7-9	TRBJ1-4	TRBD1	TGTGCCAGCAGCTTAGGACAGGGGGGGAATGAAAAACTGTTTTTT	CASSLGQGGNEKLFF
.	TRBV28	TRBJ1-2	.	TGTGCCAGCAGCTCGAACCCAGGGGACTATGGCTACACCTTC	CASSSNPGDYGYTF
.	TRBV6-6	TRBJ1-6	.	TGTGCCAGCAGCCCCCGTGGCGGTCCCCTCCACTTT	CASSPRGGPLHF
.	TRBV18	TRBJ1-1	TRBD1	TGTGCCAGCTCACCTGGACAGGGAGTCACTGAAGCTTTCTTT	CASSPGQGVTEAFF
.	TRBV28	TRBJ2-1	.	TGTGCCGGCAGTTTCCCCCAACAGGCCGATTCCTACAATGAGCAGTTCTTC	CAGSFPQQADSYNEQFF
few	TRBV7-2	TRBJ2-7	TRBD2	TGTGCCAGCAGCTTAGCCGCCTACCGACTAGCGGGACCCCCAAGATCCGAGCAGTACTTC	CASSLAAYRLAGPPRSEQYF
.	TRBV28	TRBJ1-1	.	TGTGCCAGCAACCCAGGGTACACTGAAGCTTTCTTT	CASNPGYTEAFF
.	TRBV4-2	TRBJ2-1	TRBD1	TGTGCCAGCAGCCAAGAATCGGACAGGGCTAATGAGCAGTTCTTC	CASSQESDRANEQFF
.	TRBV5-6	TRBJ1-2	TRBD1	TGTGCCAGCAGCTTGCCCCAGGACAGGGTTAACTATGGCTACACCTTC	CASSLPQDRVNYGYTF
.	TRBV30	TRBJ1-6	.	TGTGCCTGGAGTGGGGGGGGCCTAGGGAATTCACCCCTCCACTTT	CAWSGGGLGNSPLHF
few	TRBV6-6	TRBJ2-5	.	TGTGCCAGCAGTTCCGTCGAGACATCCGGGGGGACCCAGTACTTC	CASSSVETSGGTQYF
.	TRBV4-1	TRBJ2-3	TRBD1	TGCGCCAGCAGCCAATTCACAGGGGCTGCAGATACGCAGTATTTT	CASSQFTGAADTQYF
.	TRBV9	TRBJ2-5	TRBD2	TGTGCCAGCAGCTCCGGACTAGCGGGGGAACTCCAAGAGACCCAGTACTTC	CASSSGLAGELQETQYF
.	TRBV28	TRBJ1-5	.	TGTGCCAGCAGTTCAGCCCTAGACAGGTCCGAAGGCAATCAGCCCCAGCATTTT	CASSSALDRSEGNQPQHF
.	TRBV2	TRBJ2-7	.	TGTGCCAGCAGTGATTGGCAGGGGCGGGCAATAATCCGCGGATCCTACGAGCAGTACTTC	CASSDWQGRAIIRGSYEQYF
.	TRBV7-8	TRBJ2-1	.	TGTGCCAGCAGCTTAGTACCGGCGGGTGGGGATGAGCAGTTCTTC	CASSLVPAGGDEQFF
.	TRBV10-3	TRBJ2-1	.	TGTGCCATCAGTGCGGGGCGGGACCTGTACAATGAGCAGTTCTTC	CAISAGRDLYNEQFF
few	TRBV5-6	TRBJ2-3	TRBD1	TGTGCCAGCAGCCCGGGCGGGACAGGGAGCGAGGATACGCAGTATTTT	CASSPGGTGSEDTQYF
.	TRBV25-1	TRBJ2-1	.	TGTGCCAGCAGTGAATTTACCGGGGATAATGAGCAGTTCTTC	CASSEFTGDNEQFF
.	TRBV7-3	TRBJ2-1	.	TGTGCCAGCAGCCAACCCAGCGGGGAGCAGTTCTTC	CASSQPSGEQFF
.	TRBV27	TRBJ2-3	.	TGTGCCAGTGGCCCAGCCCGAGCGAGGAGCGCAGATACGCAGTATTTT	CASGPARARSADTQYF
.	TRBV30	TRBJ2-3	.	TGTGCCTGGAGTGTACTGGGAGGAGATACGCAGTATTTT	CAWSVLGGDTQYF
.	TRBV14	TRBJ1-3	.	TGTGCCAGCAGCCAAGAAGGGGTCAGTGGAAACACCATATATTTT	CASSQEGVSGNTIYF
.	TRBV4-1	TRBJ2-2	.	TGCGCCAGCAGCCAAGAATGGACTCCGTTTTACACCGGGGAGCTGTTTTTT	CASSQEWTPFYTGELFF
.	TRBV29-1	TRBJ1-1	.	TGCAGCGCCTGGGGCGGCCGACCGAACACTGAAGCTTTCTTT	CSAWGGRPNTEAFF
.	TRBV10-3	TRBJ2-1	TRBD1	TGTGCCATCTCCCGGGACAGGGTCTACAATGAGCAGTTCTTC	CAISRDRVYNEQFF
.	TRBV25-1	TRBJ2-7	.	TGTGCCAGCAGTGAGCAGGGGCCCTCCTACGAGCAGTACTTC	CASSEQGPSYEQYF
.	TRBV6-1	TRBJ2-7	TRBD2	TGTGCCAGCAGTGAATCTGTAGCGGGAGAATCCGACGAGCAGTACTTC	CASSESVAGESDEQYF
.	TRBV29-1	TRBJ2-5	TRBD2	TGCAGCGTTTACTGGGACTACGGCCAAGAGACCCAGTACTTC	CSVYWDYGQETQYF
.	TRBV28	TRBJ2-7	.	TGTGCCAGCAGCACGGACGAGCAGTACTTC	CASSTDEQYF
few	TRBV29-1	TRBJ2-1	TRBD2	TGCAGCGTTGGGCTAGCGGGGAACCCACGCTCCTACAATGAGCAGTTCTTC	CSVGLAGNPRSYNEQFF
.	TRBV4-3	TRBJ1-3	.	TGCGCCAGCAGCCAAGAAGGGAGACTCAGCTCTGGAAACACCATATATTTT	CASSQEGRLSSGNTIYF